Here is one TCR beta chain with its context. Antigen: not known. This sample was included in a study of Tregs in tolerant kidney transplant recipients. Overall study results and limits: Validation in larger populations is needed because few patients were studied.

J lost 6 bases, V lost 5 bases, and 10 bases had no gene match. CDR1 is PRHDT, CDR2 FYEKMQ, per germline (reference sequence). This CDR3 has 16 amino acids. Unstimulated Tregs (CD4+CD25+CD127-) and CD4+CD25- non-Tregs were sorted from PBMCs. Generated by immunoSEQ multiplex PCR, the TCRdb table keeps only in-frame clones and is missing some. The sample records 110,000 or so clones, around nine tenths being singletons. Sequences were obtained from CD4+ T cells from blood. The TCR was taken from a human donor in good health. The rearrangement links TRBV13 to TRBJ1-6; TRBD1 matches 7 bases. DNA for the CDR3: TGTGCCAGCAGCCTCGCGGGGACAGTAGTTAATTCACCCCTCCACTTT. Translation: CASSLAGTVVNSPLHF.